The present TCR beta chain was sequenced within a study of post-analysis software for immune sequencing data. The overall study: In terms of disease course, relapsing-remitting, secondary progressive and progressive-relapsing multiple sclerosis were included.

In this sample, this clonotype turned up a few times. No antigen is known for it. Mismatch with germline at one junction end may stem from a read error. The CDR3 is 16 amino acids. Germline CDR1 and CDR2: SGHRS and YFSETQ. TCR beta cDNA libraries had unique molecular identifiers. Input populations of roughly 0.95 to 10 million T cells gave rise to hundreds of thousands of cDNA molecules. Each CDR3 protein gets one entry after TCRdb re-called the PCR reads with MiXCR. The sample lists roughly 600,000 distinct CDR3 sequences; about 44% were seen once. Notes on the study in general: About 5 TRBV segments, including TRBV5-6, TRBV5-1 and TRBV20-1, were more frequent in patients than controls. Multiple sclerosis was associated with a significant reduction in normalized Chao1 diversity relative to controls. Under F measure analysis, samples from one preparation batch co-clustered strongly.

The chain uses TRBV5-1 and TRBJ2-1; weak D call: TRBD1 (6 bases). The receptor's source is a girl between 5 and 17 years old with multiple sclerosis. The sequencing input was blood. This chain's CDR3 is CASSYSGRGTYNGQFF. CDR3 nucleotide sequence: TGCGCCAGCAGCTACAGCGGAAGGGGGACCTACAATGGGCAGTTCTTC. Full variable domain (remainder filled in from reference TRBV5-1 and TRBJ2-1): KAGVTQTPRYLIKTRGQQVTLSCSPISGHRSVSWYQQTPGQGLQFLFEYFSETQRNKGNFPGRFSGRQFSNSRSEMNVSTLELGDSALYLCASSYSGRGTYNGQFFGPGTRLTVL.